This T cell receptor (beta chain) emerged from a study of cytotoxic CD8 clonotypes in ibrutinib-treated CLL. Clones were sequenced by immunoSEQ multiplex PCR, and TCRdb holds only the in-frame ones, with some missing. The data show fewer than 300,000 clones, around 69% seen once. The CDR3 is made up of 16 amino acids. The J segment lost 2 bases and the V segment lost 1 base, leaving 5 bases of the junction unmatched. Germline V gene sequence: CDR1 MGHDK, CDR2 SYGVNS. This TCR was recovered from a human donor with chronic lymphocytic leukemia. Material: PBMCs, obtained at disease progression, from a patient treated with ibrutinib. This chain uses TRBV25-1 with TRBJ2-7; 10 bases are a match to TRBD1. The DNA of the CDR3 is TGTGCCAGCAGTGAATTGGGACAGGGGCGAACCTACGAGCAGTACTTC. This translates into CASSELGQGRTYEQYF.